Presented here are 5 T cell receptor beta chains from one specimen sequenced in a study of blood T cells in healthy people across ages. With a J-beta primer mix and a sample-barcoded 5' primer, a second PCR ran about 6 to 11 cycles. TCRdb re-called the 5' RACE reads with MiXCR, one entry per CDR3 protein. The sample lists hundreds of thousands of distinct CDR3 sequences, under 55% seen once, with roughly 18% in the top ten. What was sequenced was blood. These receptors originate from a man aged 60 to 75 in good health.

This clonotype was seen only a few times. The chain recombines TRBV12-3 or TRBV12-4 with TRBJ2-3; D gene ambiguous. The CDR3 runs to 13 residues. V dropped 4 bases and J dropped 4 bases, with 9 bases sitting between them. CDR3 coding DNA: TGTGCCAGCAGTTCGTTAAGCGCAGATACGCAGTATTTT. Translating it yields CASSSLSADTQYF.

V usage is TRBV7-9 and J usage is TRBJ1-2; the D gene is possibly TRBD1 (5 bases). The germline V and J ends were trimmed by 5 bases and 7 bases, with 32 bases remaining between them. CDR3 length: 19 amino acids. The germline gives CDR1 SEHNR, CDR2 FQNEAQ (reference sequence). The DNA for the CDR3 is TGTGCCAGCAGCCCCCCCAAGGGGAGGTCCCGCTTAACGGAAGTTGGCTACACCTTC. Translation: CASSPPKGRSRLTEVGYTF.

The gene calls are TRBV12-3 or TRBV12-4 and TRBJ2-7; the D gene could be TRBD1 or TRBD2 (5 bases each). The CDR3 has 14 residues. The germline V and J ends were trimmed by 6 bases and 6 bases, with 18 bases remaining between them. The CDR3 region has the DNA TGTGCCAGCAGGGACCGGGACGGACTTGGCGAGCAGTACTTC. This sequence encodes CASRDRDGLGEQYF.

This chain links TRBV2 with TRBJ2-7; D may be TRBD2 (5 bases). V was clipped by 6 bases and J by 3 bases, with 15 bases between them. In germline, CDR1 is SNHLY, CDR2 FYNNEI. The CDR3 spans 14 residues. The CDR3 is CASSNFAGGYEQYF. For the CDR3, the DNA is TGTGCCAGCAGCAATTTTGCCGGAGGCTACGAGCAGTACTTC.

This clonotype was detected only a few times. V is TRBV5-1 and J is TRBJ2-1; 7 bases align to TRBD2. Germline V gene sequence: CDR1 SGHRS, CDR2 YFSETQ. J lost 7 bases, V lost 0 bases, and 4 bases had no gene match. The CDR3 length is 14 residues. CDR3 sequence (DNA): TGCGCCAGCAGCTTGGGTGCGGGGGTGAATGAGCAGTTCTTC. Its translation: CASSLGAGVNEQFF.